This passage covers 9 T cell receptor beta chains from one sample sequenced in a study of identical twins (dated by TCRdb to 2016 to 2017). The library was obtained by 5' RACE. The instrument was an Illumina HiSeq 2000. TCRdb trimmed public reads at Q25 via fastp, called clones via MiXCR and kept in-frame beta chains. Entries are consolidated by CDR3 protein sequence, retaining the most common genes and DNA. The sample yields some 1,600,000 distinct CDR3 sequences; under 35% were counted once. Jointly, the top ten make up approximately 0.25% of the sample. The source material was cord blood. The source of these receptors is a newborn girl in good health.

A note on this clonotype: A single base separates this from a much larger clone, so it may be a read error. This rearrangement joins TRBV20-1 to TRBJ2-1, with 9 bases aligning to TRBD2. With 4 bases clipped from V and 13 bases from J, the junction kept 11 bases outside the gene matches. This CDR3 has 13 residues. Germline V gives CDR1 DFQATT, CDR2 SNEGSKA (reference sequence). Here the CDR3 reads CSAKGLAVETQFF. The CDR3 nucleotides are TGCAGTGCTAAGGGACTAGCTGTTGAGACCCAGTTCTTC.

This clonotype has just a few counts. The rearrangement links TRBV20-1 to TRBJ1-5; perhaps TRBD1 as D (6 bases). V was pared by 5 bases and J by 2 bases, with 13 bases between. Germline values: CDR1 DFQATT, CDR2 SNEGSKA (reference sequence). This CDR3 spans 14 amino acids. DNA for the CDR3: TGCAGTGCTGCCAGGGGCGGTGGCAATCAGCCCCAGCATTTT. Its protein is CSAARGGGNQPQHF.

This clonotype appeared many times. CDR3 sequence reads: CSVRVYSYEQYF. In nucleotides, the CDR3 is TGCAGCGTGCGGGTCTACTCCTACGAGCAGTACTTC. The chain carries TRBV29-1 and TRBJ2-7, with D possibly TRBD2 on 5 matching bases. CDR1 is SQVTM, CDR2 ANQGSEA, per germline. The CDR3 covers 12 residues. Trimming took 6 bases from V and 0 from J, leaving 9 bases between them.

A remark on this clonotype: This clone may be a read error of a much larger clone one base away. V gene TRBV20-1 combines with J gene TRBJ2-7; D might be TRBD2 (6 bases). CDR1 is DFQATT, CDR2 SNEGSKA, per germline (reference sequence). The CDR3 is 11 amino acids. CDR3 coding DNA: TGCAGTGCTGGGGACTCCTACGAGCGGTACTTC. Its translation is CSAGDSYERYF.

The genes are TRBV27 and TRBJ2-1, with 8 positions matching TRBD2. The V gene end was trimmed by 5 bases and the J gene end by 9 bases; junction bases not matched to a gene: 15. Germline CDR1 is MNHEY and CDR2 is SMNVEV (reference sequence). This CDR3 contains 16 residues. CDR3 coding DNA: TGTGCCAGCAGTCAATCCCGACGGCGGGAGGTAGGTGAGCAGTTCTTC. As protein: CASSQSRRREVGEQFF.

This clonotype was seen more than once but under ten times. The chain combines TRBV7-2 with TRBJ2-3; the D gene is possibly TRBD1 (6 bases). Germline-derived CDR1 and CDR2 are SGHTA and FQGNSA. Between the trimmed V and J ends, which lost 3 bases and 8 bases, there was a span of 12 bases. The CDR3 length is 13 residues. The CDR3 nucleotides read TGTGCCAGCAGCTTGGGTACACAGGGTACGCAGTATTTT. Translating gives CASSLGTQGTQYF.

The chain employs TRBV11-2 and TRBJ2-5, with a tentative D call TRBD1 (6 bases). V lost 2 bases and J 11 bases, leaving 15 bases between the germline ends. The germline V gene encodes CDR1 SGHAT and CDR2 FQNNGV. This CDR3 has 13 amino acids. CDR3 DNA: TGTGCCAGCAGCTTATGGCAGGGGTGGGAGCAGTACTTC. Its protein product is CASSLWQGWEQYF.

This clonotype was recorded many times. This sequence joins TRBV29-1 and TRBJ1-6, with TRBD1 matching 7 bases. Trimming cost V 2 bases and J 6 bases; bases outside gene matches: 13. Germline lookup yields CDR1 SQVTM and CDR2 ANQGSEA. CDR3 length equals 17 residues. In DNA form, the CDR3 reads TGCAGCGTTGAACCACGTGTTACCCGGGACAGTAATTCACCCCTCCACTTT. Protein: CSVEPRVTRDSNSPLHF.

In its sample, this clonotype was seen a few times. The chain joins TRBV29-1 to TRBJ1-1; the D gene is possibly TRBD1 (6 bases). The V and J ends lost 4 bases and 5 bases respectively, with 11 bases between them. The CDR3 covers 12 residues. From germline, CDR1 is SQVTM and CDR2 ANQGSEA. As DNA, the CDR3 is TGCAGCGTTGGTGGGACATTAACTGAAGCTTTCTTT. As protein: CSVGGTLTEAFF.